This T cell receptor beta chain was found in a study of T cells after yellow fever vaccination. In the study overall: Researchers used SMART-Seq v4 Ultra Low Input to prepare fractions that had low cell numbers.

Template-switching 5'RACE yielded the TCR cDNA; a universal primer site and UMIs were added in the process. MiXCR, applied by TCRdb to the 5' RACE reads, yields one record per CDR3 protein. The table lists about 300,000 distinct CDR3 sequences, roughly 9% of them singletons, with 3% to 4% in the top ten. This clonotype was observed many times. The CDR3 runs 13 residues. Germline loops: CDR1 SGHDN, CDR2 FVKESK. V was pared by 4 bases and J by 5 bases, with 11 bases between. The chain couples TRBV14 to TRBJ2-5, with no clear D. The TCR originated in a man aged 18-30 years who received the YFV17D yellow fever vaccine. The sequences come from CD4+ T cells sorted from PBMCs, collected 5 days after the yellow fever booster vaccination. The CDR3 is CASSPRMRETQYF. The CDR3 DNA is TGTGCCAGCAGCCCAAGGATGCGGGAGACCCAGTACTTC.